This T cell receptor beta chain came from a study of blood T cell repertoires in COVID-19. Study summary: Acute and convalescent COVID-19 samples came from the United States, Italy and Spain. From T cells, B-cell-depleted T cells, or PBMCs came the material, which was cDNA or gDNA.

Authors' methods: Counts of nucleated cells, estimated from reference gene primer amplification, were obtained. TCRdb's table, derived via immunoSEQ multiplex PCR, lists solely in-frame clones and lacks some. That table furnishes V, J and clone size, whereas the DNA furnished D and trimming. The table records around 140,000 clones, around 84% of them present only once. This clone was seen a few times. The ends were cut back, 0 bases at V and 9 bases at J, with 15 bases in the middle. This CDR3 contains 15 residues. The V gene's germline CDR1 is LGHNA and CDR2 YSLEER. The sample consisted of peripheral blood. This TCR came from a man between 60 and 70 years old with active or convalescent COVID-19. The chain couples TRBV4-3 to TRBJ1-5, with D possibly TRBD1 on 6 matching bases. CDR3 DNA: TGCGCCAGCAGCCAAGATTGGGCAGGGGATCGGCCCCAGCATTTT. It yields the protein CASSQDWAGDRPQHF.